The sequence of this TCR beta chain was determined in a study of T cell repertoires in MIS-A myocarditis. Germline lookup yields CDR1 SGHAT and CDR2 FQNNGV. The V segment lost 6 bases and the J segment 0 bases; nucleotides outside the gene matches: 10. This CDR3 contains 16 residues. Sequencing was performed with immunoSEQ multiplex PCR; in TCRdb, only in-frame clones are kept and a portion is missing. Counted here are around 10,000 clones, about 89% occurring once; the ten biggest clones make up more than 2%. Sequencing was performed on thoracic lymph node tissue obtained at autopsy. The chain is built from TRBV11-2 and TRBJ1-1; 7 bases fit TRBD1. The source is a man aged 18 to 29 with fulminant myocarditis from multisystem inflammatory syndrome in adults (MIS-A) after COVID-19. The CDR3 nucleotides read TGTGCCAGCAGTCGCGGGGGGACAGTCATGAACACTGAAGCTTTCTTT. It is translated as CASSRGGTVMNTEAFF.